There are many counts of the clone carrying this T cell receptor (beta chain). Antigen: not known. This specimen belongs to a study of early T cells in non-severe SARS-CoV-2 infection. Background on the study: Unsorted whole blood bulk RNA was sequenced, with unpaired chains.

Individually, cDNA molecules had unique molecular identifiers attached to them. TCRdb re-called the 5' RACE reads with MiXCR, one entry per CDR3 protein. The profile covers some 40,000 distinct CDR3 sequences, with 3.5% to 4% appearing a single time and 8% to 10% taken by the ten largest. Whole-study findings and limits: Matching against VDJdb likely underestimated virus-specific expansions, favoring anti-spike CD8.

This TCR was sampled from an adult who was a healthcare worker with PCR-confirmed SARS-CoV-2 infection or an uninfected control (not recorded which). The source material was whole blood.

CDR3 DNA: TGCGCCAGCAGCACCGGGGACTACTACAATGAGCAGTTCTTC. Residues: CASSTGDYYNEQFF. The V gene is TRBV5-1, the J gene TRBJ2-1; 7 nucleotides line up with TRBD2. With 4 bases clipped from V and 3 bases from J, the junction kept 4 bases outside the gene matches. The CDR3 runs 14 residues. In germline, CDR1 is SGHRS, CDR2 YFSETQ.